This T cell receptor (beta chain) was captured in a study of cytomegalovirus exposure and HLA in healthy donors. General study findings and limits: Earlier analysis found most TCR beta V segments productive about 87% or about 30% of the time. The authors later found HLA-associated TCR beta chains more clonally expanded than equally common others.

The CDR3 length is 16 residues. With V trimmed by 5 bases and J by 0 bases, 6 bases remained unmatched. Germline-derived CDR1 and CDR2 are KGHSH and LQKENI. Points on this clone: The antigen is undetermined.

Primers for the PCR totalled 60 Vbeta and 13 Jbeta. TCRdb keeps only in-frame clones here, not all; method: immunoSEQ multiplex PCR. The sample data list approximately 120,000 clones. This receptor was identified in a man between 18 and 35 years old in good health and CMV-seronegative. The V and J genes are TRBV18 and TRBJ1-2; 10 nucleotides match TRBD1. Sequencing was performed on PBMCs. CDR3 residues: CASSGDRGPANYGYTF. In nucleotides, the CDR3 is TGTGCCAGCTCAGGGGACAGGGGTCCCGCTAACTATGGCTACACCTTC.